This T cell receptor (beta chain) is from a study of T cells after yellow fever vaccination. Notes on the study in general: Some clonotypes were seen in both the CD4 and the CD8 compartments. These made up a small share and likely arose from convergent recombination. Reappearance after the booster was observed for most primary-vaccination clones (about 96% CD4, over 75% CD8).

The germline V gene encodes CDR1 SQVTM and CDR2 ANQGSEA. V was trimmed by 3 bases and J by 1 base, leaving 9 bases between them. The CDR3 consists of 13 residues. This clonotype was seen a handful of times. Its antigen is unidentified. It was through 5'RACE template switching that TCR cDNA was made, with a universal primer site and UMIs added. TCRdb redid the calling of the 5' RACE reads with MiXCR, one entry per CDR3 protein. The sample includes about 130,000 distinct CDR3 sequences, about 8.4% seen only once; the top ten take almost 40%. The sample was CD8+ T cells sorted from PBMCs, taken on the day of the yellow fever booster vaccination. The rearrangement links TRBV29-1 to TRBJ1-1; D unclear. The receptor was isolated from a man between 18 and 29 years old who received the YFV17D yellow fever vaccine. The CDR3 DNA is TGCAGCGTTGAGCCCGACGGGAACACTGAAGCTTTCTTT. Protein product: CSVEPDGNTEAFF.